The 19 T cell receptor beta chains below come from one sample, sequenced in a study of T-cell reconstitution after alpha-beta-depleted transplantation in children. Preparation of the TCRbeta library used unique molecular identifiers. TCRdb fed the PCR reads into MiXCR, producing one record per CDR3 protein. The sample has some 520,000 distinct CDR3 sequences; approximately 32% are singletons. The material was PBMCs from the stem cell graft donor, obtained from the stem cell graft. These receptors came from a human donor who donated a stem cell graft to a child with aplastic anemia.

The rearrangement joins TRBV5-4 to TRBJ2-5; unclear D gene. Germline CDR1 and CDR2: SGHNT and YYREEE (reference sequence). This CDR3 is built from 13 residues. Trimming removed 4 bases at V and 5 bases at J, with 12 bases between. The DNA for the CDR3 is TGTGCCAGCAGCCCACGTACCCACGAGACCCAGTACTTC. This encodes CASSPRTHETQYF.

This sequence joins TRBV9 and TRBJ1-2; D ambiguous. Trimming took 4 bases from V and 8 from J, leaving 15 bases between them. The CDR3 consists of 13 residues. CDR1 is SGDLS, CDR2 YYNGEE, per germline. The CDR3 bases are TGTGCCAGCAGCCGAGCTTCACGAGGGGGCTACACCTTC. It encodes CASSRASRGGYTF. The complete variable domain, with remaining parts taken from reference TRBV9 and TRBJ1-2, reads DSGVTQTPKHLITATGQRVTLRCSPRSGDLSVYWYQQSLDQGLQFLIQYYNGEERAKGNILERFSAQQFPDLHSELNLSSLELGDSALYFCASSRASRGGYTFGSGTRLTVV.

This clonotype was observed once. The chain couples TRBV30 to TRBJ2-1, with D tentatively TRBD2 (5 bases). This CDR3 contains 11 residues. V lost 1 base to trimming and J lost 12 bases, with 10 bases between them. Per the germline V gene, CDR1 is GTSNPN and CDR2 is SVGIG (reference sequence). For the CDR3, the DNA is TGTGCCTGGAGTGCACCGGGGAGGCAGTTCTTC. This sequence encodes CAWSAPGRQFF.

J is TRBJ2-2 and V is TRBV12-3 or TRBV12-4; 7 nucleotides agree with TRBD2. CDR3 length: 17 residues. V shed 0 bases, J shed 6 bases, and the junction held 10 bases outside the gene matches. The CDR3 nucleotides are TGTGCCAGCAGTTTAGCGGGACTATACATGAGGTCCGGGGAGCTGTTTTTT. It is translated as CASSLAGLYMRSGELFF.

V gene TRBV20-1 combines with J gene TRBJ2-7; 9 nucleotides match TRBD1. Looked up from germline, CDR1 is DFQATT and CDR2 is SNEGSKA (reference sequence). V dropped 1 base and J dropped 5; count of bases not matched to a gene: 12. CDR3 length equals 16 residues. Written as DNA, the CDR3 is TGCAGTGCTAGAGCTTTCTTCCGGGACAGGGCCCACGAGCAGTACTTC. As protein: CSARAFFRDRAHEQYF.

The chain employs TRBV18 and TRBJ1-5; D is ambiguous. Germline lookup yields CDR1 KGHSH and CDR2 LQKENI. Deletions cut 2 bases from V and 10 bases from J, with 12 bases between. The CDR3 totals 13 residues. The CDR3 DNA is TGTGCCAGCTCACCAAGACCCGATCTACCCCAGCATTTT. The encoded protein is CASSPRPDLPQHF.

The chain couples TRBV5-5 to TRBJ1-4, with D perhaps TRBD1 (6 bases). The CDR3 is 15 residues long. Germline CDR1 SGHKS, CDR2 YYEKEE (reference sequence). Trimming took off 5 bases at V and 0 bases at J, with 11 bases between the two ends. The CDR3 protein is CASSPRTATNEKLFF. CDR3 bases: TGTGCCAGCAGTCCCCGGACAGCAACTAATGAAAAACTGTTTTTT.

This clonotype was counted only a few times. The chain is built from TRBV5-1 and TRBJ2-1; a weak D match, TRBD2 (6 bases). CDR1 SGHRS and CDR2 YFSETQ come from the germline V gene. With 5 bases removed from V and 8 bases from J, the gap between germline ends came to 23 bases. The CDR3 is 16 amino acids. In nucleotides, the CDR3 is TGCGCCAGCAGGGGCGGGATCGGGAGCTTCGTCGATGAGCAGTTCTTC. It encodes CASRGGIGSFVDEQFF.

CDR3 bases: TGTGCCAGCAGGAGGGACCGGCATCAGCCCCAGCATTTT. Its translation is CASRRDRHQPQHF. The J gene is TRBJ1-5, the V gene TRBV28; TRBD1 is a possible D gene (5 bases). Germline assignment: CDR1 MDHEN and CDR2 SYDVKM. This CDR3 has 13 residues. V lost 6 bases to trimming and J lost 5 bases, with 11 bases between them.

This clonotype turned up a few times. The chain is built from TRBV5-1 and TRBJ2-3; D may match TRBD1 or TRBD2 (5 bases each). The germline V and J ends were trimmed by 1 base and 5 bases, with 11 bases remaining between them. Germline CDR1 SGHRS, CDR2 YFSETQ. The CDR3 spans 14 residues. In DNA, the CDR3 is TGCGCCAGCAGCTTGAGGTGGGACGGAGATACGCAGTATTTT. Amino acids: CASSLRWDGDTQYF.

The chain couples TRBV29-1 to TRBJ2-5; possible D gene TRBD1, 6 bases. Germline CDR1 SQVTM, CDR2 ANQGSEA. With 4 bases removed from V and 4 bases from J, the gap between germline ends came to 16 bases. There are 14 residues in the CDR3. The CDR3 loop is CSVAAWDTGETQYF. CDR3 DNA: TGCAGCGTTGCAGCTTGGGACACCGGAGAGACCCAGTACTTC.

This chain uses TRBV20-1 with TRBJ1-2, with 7 bases that match TRBD1. Germline values: CDR1 DFQATT, CDR2 SNEGSKA (reference sequence). V lost 4 bases to trimming and J lost 4 bases; unmatched junction nucleotides: 6. The CDR3 runs 13 residues. Here the CDR3 reads CSATDRKIYGYTF. Written as DNA, the CDR3 is TGCAGTGCTACGGACAGGAAGATCTATGGCTACACCTTC.

This chain connects TRBV6-2 or TRBV6-3 to TRBJ2-3; D is unclear. From germline, CDR1 is MNHEY and CDR2 SVGEGT. The CDR3 is 14 residues long. V lost 3 bases and J lost 8, with 15 bases in between. The chain's CDR3 is CASSYSRSYGTQYF. The CDR3 DNA sequence: TGTGCCAGCAGTTATTCGCGAAGCTATGGTACGCAGTATTTT.

This clonotype was detected once. The chain couples TRBV24-1 to TRBJ1-5; D remains ambiguous. Germline V gives CDR1 KGHDR, CDR2 SFDVKD. The CDR3 runs 12 residues. Trimming cost V 5 bases and J 8 bases, with 9 bases left between them. The CDR3 protein is CATSGVGEPQHF. In nucleotides, the CDR3 is TGTGCCACCAGTGGGGTCGGGGAGCCCCAGCATTTT.

This clonotype appeared many times. In nucleotides, the CDR3 is TGTGCCAGCTCACCGGGTTCATCAACGACCGGGAACACTGAAGCTTTCTTT. It is translated as CASSPGSSTTGNTEAFF. The chain has TRBV18 and TRBJ1-1; D is undetermined. The CDR3 is 17 residues long. Germline V gene lookup returns CDR1 KGHSH and CDR2 LQKENI. V shed 3 bases and J shed 1 base, with 18 bases lying between them.

This clonotype was counted between two and nine times. V is TRBV5-6 and J is TRBJ2-1; tentative D call: TRBD1 (5 bases). The CDR3 is made up of 13 amino acids. Trimming left V 4 bases short and J 5 bases short, with 10 bases between. Germline CDR1 SGHDT, CDR2 YYEEEE. The chain's CDR3 is CASSMDINNEQFF. The DNA for the CDR3 is TGTGCCAGCAGCATGGACATTAACAATGAGCAGTTCTTC.

This clonotype was found a few times. The V call is TRBV20-1, the J call TRBJ1-6, with a tentative D call TRBD1 (5 bases). The CDR3 sequence is 14 residues long. CDR1 and CDR2 from the germline V gene are DFQATT and SNEGSKA (reference sequence). V lost 6 bases and J lost 5, with 14 bases in between. The CDR3 DNA sequence: TGCAGTGCCGGGGGTAGTGGTAATAATTCACCCCTCCACTTT. Translating gives CSAGGSGNNSPLHF.

This clonotype was seen a handful of times. The genes are TRBV5-1 and TRBJ1-5; 9 bases fit TRBD1. Unmatched junction bases numbered 3, after V lost 0 bases and J lost 5 bases. Germline V gene sequence: CDR1 SGHRS, CDR2 YFSETQ. The CDR3 sequence is 15 residues long. The CDR3, as DNA: TGCGCCAGCAGCTTGGAGACAGGGGGAGATCAGCCCCAGCATTTT. Translated: CASSLETGGDQPQHF.

The chain combines TRBV9 with TRBJ2-2; no definite D call. The CDR3 totals 12 residues. CDR1 is SGDLS, CDR2 YYNGEE, per germline. Trimming cost V 0 bases and J 7 bases, with 4 bases left between them. CDR3: CASSVVRGELFF. The CDR3 coding sequence is TGTGCCAGCAGCGTAGTTCGCGGGGAGCTGTTTTTT.